This T cell receptor (beta chain) originates from a study of T cell changes during pregnancy in multiple sclerosis. Repertoires were generated with immunoSEQ multiplex PCR, while TCRdb's copy carries only in-frame clones and drops some. The table records some 29,000 clones, nearly 90% of them present only once. The CDR3 has 16 residues. The germline V gene has CDR1 GTSNPN and CDR2 SVGIG (reference sequence). The trim removed 5 bases at V and 2 bases at J, leaving 4 bases unmatched. The source of this sequence is a female donor with multiple sclerosis, enrolled in a pregnancy study. The sequenced sample was CD8+ T cells from peripheral blood mononuclear cells, obtained in the third trimester of pregnancy. V usage is TRBV30 and J usage is TRBJ2-2; 14 bases fit TRBD2. The DNA for the CDR3 is TGTGCCTGGGCGGGACTAGCGGGAGTAAACACCGGGGAGCTGTTTTTT. Translating it yields CAWAGLAGVNTGELFF.